Listed here are 25 T cell receptor beta chains from one sample, sequenced in a study of blood T cell repertoires in COVID-19. Measured with immunoSEQ multiplex PCR; TCRdb has only the in-frame clones, and not every one. The data show approximately 170,000 clones, approximately 91% seen once. The sample was peripheral blood. These receptors all stem from a man aged 18 to 29 with COVID-19, enrolled during active disease.

Only one count was recorded for this clone. The chain uses TRBV28 and TRBJ2-3; perhaps TRBD1 as D (5 bases). The CDR3 sequence is 19 residues long. The V gene's germline CDR1 is MDHEN and CDR2 SYDVKM. Trimming cost V 3 bases and J 0 bases, with 22 bases left between them. The chain's CDR3 is CASSFPRTRPGLSTDTQYF. The CDR3, as DNA: TGTGCCAGCAGTTTCCCAAGAACCCGGCCAGGGCTTAGCACAGATACGCAGTATTTT.

The chain carries TRBV5-5 and TRBJ1-2; D may be TRBD1 (6 bases). Trimming stripped 2 bases from V and 4 bases from J, with 9 bases between. This CDR3 has 13 amino acids. Germline V lookup: CDR1 SGHKS, CDR2 YYEKEE (reference sequence). In DNA, the CDR3 is TGTGCCAGCAGCTTTGGGGGCCCCTATGGCTACACCTTC. Residues: CASSFGGPYGYTF.

The J gene is TRBJ1-2, the V gene TRBV6-6; D gene ambiguous. The germline CDR1 and CDR2 sequences are MNHNY and SVGAGI (reference sequence). V lost 2 bases to trimming and J lost 3 bases, with 10 bases between them. The CDR3 contains 14 residues. This CDR3 reads CASSYGSNDYGYTF. DNA of the CDR3: TGTGCCAGCAGTTACGGGAGTAATGACTATGGCTACACCTTC.

This clone was seen only once. The V and J genes are TRBV7-9 and TRBJ2-1, with TRBD2 matching 9 bases. Germline V gene sequence: CDR1 SEHNR, CDR2 FQNEAQ (reference sequence). The ends lost 5 bases at V and 0 bases at J; junction bases unmatched: 5. CDR3 length: 16 residues. In DNA, the CDR3 is TGTGCCAGCAGCGGGGCTAGCGGGGACTCCTACAATGAGCAGTTCTTC. Amino acid sequence: CASSGASGDSYNEQFF.

The chain employs TRBV10-3 and TRBJ2-7, with 9 bases matching TRBD2. The CDR3 runs 15 residues. Germline V lookup: CDR1 ENHRY, CDR2 SYGVKD. V dropped 7 bases and J dropped 7; count of bases not matched to a gene: 14. In nucleotides, the CDR3 is TGTGCCATCACCGAAAGGGCGGGAGGGCTTTCGGAGCAGTACTTC. This codes for CAITERAGGLSEQYF.

This clone came up once. The chain couples TRBV6-5 to TRBJ1-3, with D perhaps TRBD1 (6 bases). V gave up 6 bases and J gave up 3 bases, with 15 bases separating them. CDR3 length: 15 amino acids. In germline, CDR1 is MNHEY, CDR2 SVGAGI. The chain's CDR3 is CASSPNRESGNTIYF. The CDR3 DNA is TGTGCCAGCAGCCCGAACAGGGAAAGTGGAAACACCATATATTTT.

The chain joins TRBV28 to TRBJ2-7; TRBD2 matches at 7 bases. Trimming at V came to 3 bases and at J to 4 bases, leaving 3 bases not matched to a gene. The CDR3 sequence is 13 residues long. CDR1 MDHEN and CDR2 SYDVKM come from the germline V gene. This chain's CDR3 is CASSFRGVYEQYF. The CDR3 region has the DNA TGTGCCAGCAGTTTCCGGGGGGTTTACGAGCAGTACTTC.

The V call is TRBV28, the J call TRBJ1-1; TRBD1 might be the D (5 bases). The CDR3 contains 16 residues. Deletions cut 5 bases from V and 3 bases from J, with 19 bases between. In germline, CDR1 is MDHEN, CDR2 SYDVKM. The CDR3 protein is CASSIGGAVTDTEAFF. The CDR3 coding sequence is TGTGCCAGCAGTATCGGGGGAGCGGTCACGGACACTGAAGCTTTCTTT.

The chain joins TRBV14 to TRBJ2-2, with D perhaps TRBD2 (5 bases). The V end was cut by 0 bases, the J end by 0 bases, with 11 bases between. Germline lookup yields CDR1 SGHDN and CDR2 FVKESK. The CDR3 loop spans 17 amino acids. The CDR3 sequence is CASSQEEGFANTGELFF. CDR3 sequence (DNA): TGTGCCAGCAGCCAAGAAGAGGGTTTCGCGAACACCGGGGAGCTGTTTTTT.

V and J are TRBV15 and TRBJ1-3; D unclear. CDR1 and CDR2 (germline): LNHNV, YYDKDF (reference sequence). The V end was cut by 5 bases, the J end by 1 base, with 15 bases between. The length of the CDR3 is 16 residues. The CDR3 nucleotides read TGTGCCACCAGCGTACTACATTTGTTATCTGGAAACACCATATATTTT. This encodes CATSVLHLLSGNTIYF.

In its sample, this clone was seen once. V is TRBV27 and J is TRBJ2-1, with 7 bases matching TRBD2. In germline, CDR1 is MNHEY, CDR2 SMNVEV (reference sequence). V lost 5 bases to trimming and J lost 8 bases; unmatched junction nucleotides: 15. The CDR3 sequence is 16 residues long. The CDR3 DNA reads as TGTGCCAGCAGTCCCCTGCGGGGGTCGGGTTTGGATGAGCAGTTCTTC. It encodes CASSPLRGSGLDEQFF.

The chain carries TRBV6-5 and TRBJ2-1; maybe TRBD2 (7 bases). V lost 4 bases and J lost 7, with 14 bases in between. CDR1 and CDR2 (germline): MNHEY, SVGAGI. This CDR3 comprises 14 residues. CDR3 region: CASSLGGRANEQFF. In DNA form, the CDR3 reads TGTGCCAGCAGTTTAGGGGGGAGGGCGAATGAGCAGTTCTTC.

The chain uses TRBV6-2 or TRBV6-3 and TRBJ1-2, with TRBD1 matching 8 bases. The germline V gene encodes CDR1 MNHEY and CDR2 SVGEGT. The CDR3 loop spans 13 amino acids. With 6 bases clipped from V and 8 bases from J, the junction kept 8 bases outside the gene matches. For the CDR3, the DNA is TGTGCCAGCAGCCCCCGGACAGGGTTCGGCTACACCTTC. Its protein product is CASSPRTGFGYTF.

The chain has TRBV19 and TRBJ2-7; TRBD2 matches 8 bases. CDR3 length: 14 amino acids. CDR1 is LNHDA, CDR2 SQIVND, per germline (reference sequence). The trim removed 7 bases at V and 0 bases at J, leaving 5 bases unmatched. The CDR3 loop is CASKPAGGSYEQYF. The CDR3 nucleotides are TGTGCCAGTAAACCGGCGGGAGGCTCCTACGAGCAGTACTTC.

The chain carries TRBV11-3 and TRBJ2-1; TRBD1 might be the D (6 bases). Trimming took off 1 base at V and 9 bases at J, with 10 bases between the two ends. The CDR3 totals 13 residues. Germline loops: CDR1 SGHNT, CDR2 YENEEA. CDR3 bases: TGTGCCAGCAGCTTAGCTGGGGGCGGTGAGCAGTTCTTC. It encodes CASSLAGGGEQFF. Based on the CDR3 plus reference TRBV11-3 and TRBJ2-1, the full variable domain is EAGVVQSPRYKIIEKKQPVAFWCNPISGHNTLYWYLQNLGQGPELLIRYENEEAVDDSQLPKDRFSAERLKGVDSTLKIQPAELGDSAVYLCASSLAGGGEQFFGPGTRLTVL.

In this sample, this clone turned up once. V gene TRBV9 combines with J gene TRBJ2-5, with 8 positions matching TRBD2. The CDR3 is 16 residues long. The V segment lost 0 bases and the J segment 3 bases; nucleotides outside the gene matches: 7. CDR1 and CDR2 (germline): SGDLS, YYNGEE. The CDR3 protein is CASSVGQREREETQYF. CDR3 nucleotide sequence: TGTGCCAGCAGCGTAGGGCAGCGGGAGAGGGAAGAGACCCAGTACTTC.

This chain uses TRBV9 with TRBJ2-2, with 8 bases aligning to TRBD2. Germline CDR1 reads SGDLS; CDR2 reads YYNGEE. The CDR3 is 16 amino acids. V lost 4 bases, J lost 4 bases, and 9 bases stayed unmatched. CDR3 DNA: TGTGCCAGCAGCCCCCGTCTAGCGGGCGTCACCGGGGAGCTGTTTTTT. Protein: CASSPRLAGVTGELFF.

This clone was recorded only once. The chain uses TRBV24-1 and TRBJ2-3, with unresolved D. The CDR3 is made up of 15 amino acids. Germline values: CDR1 KGHDR, CDR2 SFDVKD. V was shortened by 4 bases and J by 0 bases, with 10 bases between the two germline ends. The CDR3 region is CATSDAMLSTDTQYF. DNA of the CDR3: TGTGCCACCAGTGACGCGATGCTTAGCACAGATACGCAGTATTTT.

The CDR3: CASSLDLRRDTQYF. The DNA of the CDR3 is TGTGCCAGCAGCTTGGATCTGCGGCGGGATACGCAGTATTTT. The chain links TRBV5-6 to TRBJ2-3; D gene unclear. Deletions cut 0 bases from V and 6 bases from J, with 11 bases between. Germline CDR1 SGHDT, CDR2 YYEEEE. This CDR3 is 14 amino acids long.

This clone is a singleton in its sample. V and J are TRBV7-8 and TRBJ2-1, with 15 bases identical to TRBD2. The CDR3 runs 19 residues. CDR1 is SGHVS and CDR2 is FQNEAQ in the germline V gene. V trimming: 4 bases; J trimming: 6 bases; junction bases outside the gene matches: 13. CDR3 nucleotides: TGTGCCAGCAGCTCTCCCGGACAGGGGACTAGCGGGGGGTCCAATGAGCAGTTCTTC. Encoded protein: CASSSPGQGTSGGSNEQFF.

The gene calls are TRBV19 and TRBJ2-1; 14 bases match TRBD2. Germline V gene data show CDR1 as LNHDA and CDR2 as SQIVND (reference sequence). V lost 3 bases and J lost 7; bases outside the gene matches: 5. The CDR3 spans 16 residues. CDR3 amino acids: CASSITGTSGSNEQFF. The CDR3 nucleotides are TGTGCCAGTAGTATTACCGGGACTAGCGGGAGTAATGAGCAGTTCTTC.

V gene TRBV27 combines with J gene TRBJ2-7, with D tentatively TRBD1 (5 bases). The CDR3 is made up of 11 amino acids. Trimming stripped 6 bases from V and 7 bases from J, with 10 bases between. Germline CDR1 is MNHEY and CDR2 is SMNVEV (reference sequence). The CDR3, as DNA: TGTGCCAGCAGGTCAGGGTGGGAGCAGTACTTC. It encodes CASRSGWEQYF.

This chain uses TRBV4-3 with TRBJ2-2; TRBD2 matches 7 bases. The CDR3 consists of 16 residues. Per the germline V gene, CDR1 is LGHNA and CDR2 is YSLEER. J was trimmed by 4 bases and V by 3 bases; bases with no gene match: 8. The CDR3 spells CASSQVSGRGTGELFF. For the CDR3, the DNA is TGCGCCAGCAGCCAGGTCTCTGGGAGGGGCACCGGGGAGCTGTTTTTT.

As to this clone: The sample holds other DNA sequences that translate to the same CDR3. This chain connects TRBV6-5 to TRBJ1-1; D is uncertain. V was cut by 6 bases and J by 2 bases, with 4 bases left in between. The germline V gene encodes CDR1 MNHEY and CDR2 SVGAGI. The CDR3 contains 11 residues. The CDR3 nucleotides are TGTGCCAGCAGCAGTAACACTGAAGCTTTCTTT. Protein: CASSSNTEAFF.

In its sample, this clone was seen once. The rearrangement joins TRBV2 to TRBJ2-1; TRBD2 matches at 11 bases. CDR1 is SNHLY, CDR2 FYNNEI, per germline. CDR3 length: 15 residues. Trimming cost V 4 bases and J 3 bases; bases outside gene matches: 2. DNA for the CDR3: TGTGCCAGCAGTGGACTAGCGGGAAACTACAATGAGCAGTTCTTC. It translates to CASSGLAGNYNEQFF.